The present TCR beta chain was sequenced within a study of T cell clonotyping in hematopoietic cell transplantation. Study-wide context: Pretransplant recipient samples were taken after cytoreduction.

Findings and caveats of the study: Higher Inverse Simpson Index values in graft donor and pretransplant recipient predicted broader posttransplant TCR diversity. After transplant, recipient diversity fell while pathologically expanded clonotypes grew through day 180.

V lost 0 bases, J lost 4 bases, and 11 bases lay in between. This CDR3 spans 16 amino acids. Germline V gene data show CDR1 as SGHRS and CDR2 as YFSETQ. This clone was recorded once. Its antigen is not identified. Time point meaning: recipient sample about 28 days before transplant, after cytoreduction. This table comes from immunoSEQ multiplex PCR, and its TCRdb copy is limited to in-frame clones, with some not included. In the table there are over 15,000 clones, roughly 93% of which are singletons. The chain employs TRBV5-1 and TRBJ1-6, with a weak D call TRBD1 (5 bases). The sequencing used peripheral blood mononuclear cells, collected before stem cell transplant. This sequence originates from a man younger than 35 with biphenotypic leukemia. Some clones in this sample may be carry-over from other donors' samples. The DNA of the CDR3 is TGCGCCAGCAGCTTGGGGTACGAGGGGTATAATTCACCCCTCCACTTT. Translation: CASSLGYEGYNSPLHF.